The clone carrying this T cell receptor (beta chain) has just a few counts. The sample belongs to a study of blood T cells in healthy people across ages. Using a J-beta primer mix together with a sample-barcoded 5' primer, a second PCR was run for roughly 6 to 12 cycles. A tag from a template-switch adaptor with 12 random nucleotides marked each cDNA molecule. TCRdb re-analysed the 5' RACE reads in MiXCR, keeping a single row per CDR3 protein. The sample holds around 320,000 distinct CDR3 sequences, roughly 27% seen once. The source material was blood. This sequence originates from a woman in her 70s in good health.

Here the CDR3 reads CASNPGTSYYEQYF. CDR3 nucleotide sequence: TGTGCCAGCAATCCCGGGACATCCTACTACGAGCAGTACTTC. The chain couples TRBV6-2 or TRBV6-3 to TRBJ2-7; the D gene is possibly TRBD1 (6 bases). Trimming removed 7 bases at V and 3 bases at J, with 16 bases between. Germline V gives CDR1 MNHEY, CDR2 SVGEGT. This CDR3 region has 14 residues.